This entry concerns a single T cell receptor (beta chain). Its antigen is still unknown. These data come from a study of T cell repertoires in cytomegalovirus infection. Turning to the study itself: Recently identified HLA-C-restricted CMV epitopes were used, and well-studied HLA-B-restricted CMV epitopes were used as well. Carrying CMV and the relevant HLA type showed in public TCR beta signatures. Study-level points and caveats: Predominance within the ex vivo response was attributable to HLA-C-restricted CMV-specific TCR beta clonotypes. Frequencies of public TCR beta families were cumulated, and this identified carriers of CMV plus the relevant HLA.

Each CDR3 protein is one row after TCRdb ran MiXCR on the reads. The sample has approximately 910,000 distinct CDR3 sequences, 30% to 40% seen once; the top ten hold 11% to 15%. The CDR3 totals 19 residues. The V segment lost 0 bases and the J segment 2 bases; nucleotides outside the gene matches: 13. Germline V CDR1 and CDR2: LGHNA, YSLEER. The sample was cultured CD8+ T cells from PBMCs, taken from culture after CMV antigen stimulation. This chain links TRBV4-3 with TRBJ1-2, with 9 bases that match TRBD1. The clonotype originates from a human donor in good health (CMV status not recorded). Some clones in this sample may be carry-over from other donors' samples. The CDR3 DNA sequence: TGCGCCAGCAGCCAAGATATCTCCCGGGGACAGGGATACAACTATGGCTACACCTTC. As protein: CASSQDISRGQGYNYGYTF.